Below, one TCR beta chain is given with its context. This specimen comes from a study of identical twins. The ends lost 2 bases at V and 9 bases at J; junction bases unmatched: 4. Germline loops: CDR1 SGHDN, CDR2 FVKESK. This CDR3 is built from 15 residues. TCRdb fed the 5' RACE reads into MiXCR, producing one record per CDR3 protein. This table has about 190,000 distinct CDR3 sequences, 15% to 20% appearing once. This sample was also put to use in a study of T cells expressing NK-cell markers. From that study: These clonotypes also led the CD3+CD56-NKG2C+ fraction in a handful of donors.

The rearrangement links TRBV14 to TRBJ2-1; 13 bases align to TRBD2. Sequencing input: CD8+ T cells sorted from blood. This TCR derives from a woman between 18 and 30 years old in good health. CDR3 DNA: TGTGCCAGCAGCCAACCGGGACTAGCGGGATTTGAGCAGTTCTTC. Protein: CASSQPGLAGFEQFF.